This record looks at one TCR beta chain sequence and its context. No antigen is known for it. Per-base quality was not reported, and no clone a single base away is much larger than it. Amplification of TCR beta CDR3 regions was carried out from RNA transcripts. A first-round RT-PCR of the TCR CDR3 used the HTBI primer set with the Qiagen OneStep RT-PCR kit. Libraries were constructed in a second round of multiplex PCR, after which size selection and purification were performed. The libraries were sequenced on an Illumina HiSeq2000 using paired-end 100 bp reads. In the original analysis: SOAPnuke was used to process the raw data, throwing out any read that contained adapters or uncalled bases, had a mean Phred below 15, or lacked an exact constant-primer or identifier match. High-quality paired reads were merged with COPE v1.2.5, and unique nucleotide sequences were defined as clonotypes. MiTCR v1.1 was used to align clonotypes to the IMGT TRBV, TRBD and TRBJ reference segments. The analysis was restricted to V-J combinations with a frequency above 0.0001, which together covered roughly 99% of the repertoires. The TCS score was defined as the ratio of F50 (clonal expansion) to E x V (chaos), calculated using BLOSUM62-based TCRdist between CDR3 peptides within each V-J. Welch's t-statistics and random forest reduced just over 500 V-J features to 10 to 15, which were used in a naive Bayes classifier (R e1071). TCRdb trimmed public reads at Q25 via fastp, called clones via MiXCR and kept in-frame beta chains. Every CDR3 protein is listed once, alongside the most common genes and DNA of its rows. In this record, the V and J calls reflect TCRdb's handling and not the investigators' own analysis. The sample profile shows a few hundred thousand distinct CDR3 sequences; approximately 17% of them were found once. Of the sample, just over 55% is held by the ten largest clones.

This record comes from a study of T cells in Graves' hyperthyroidism and ophthalmopathy (dated by TCRdb to between 2018 and 2021). Context from the whole study: Peripheral blood samples were taken at initial diagnosis, before any treatment was given. The paper reports TCR Vbeta CDR3 sequencing of approximately 140 peripheral blood samples: approximately 41 ophthalmopathy, roughly 80 hyperthyroidism and 17 progressor patients. A discovery cohort of about 96 patients, approximately 44 with Graves' ophthalmopathy and fewer than 65 with stable Graves' hyperthyroidism, was used to find distinguishing TCR V-J signatures. The 85 to 100 discovery patients were randomly split 7:3 into training and test sets. Once sampling was done, hyperthyroidism patients were given methimazole at a starting dose of 30 mg daily, whereas ophthalmopathy patients were given high-dose intravenous methylprednisolone. Prospective prediction of ophthalmopathy was tested in an independent validation cohort of about 19 hyperthyroidism patients and 15 to 17 patients who later progressed to ophthalmopathy. Thyroid tissue and blood T-cell repertoires from six or seven Graves' hyperthyroidism patients were also compared in the study. The research as a whole found: In cross-validation, a model built on a 13 V-J signature told ophthalmopathy apart from stable hyperthyroidism with approximately 90% sensitivity and around 84% specificity, and in testing the same model reached 80%/75%. No statistical method was used to fix the sample size in advance, and group allocation was not hidden from the investigators. In validation, the model predicted progression to ophthalmopathy a median of about 5.9 months before onset, with approximately 68% sensitivity and roughly 72% specificity. Most expanded thyroid clonotypes (frequency above 0.001) were also detected in blood, a finding suggesting that blood repertoires may reflect thyroid immune responses.

Moderately to severely active disease, a Clinical Activity Score of at least 3, a NOSPECS grade of at least 4, and a duration under 3 months were present in ophthalmopathy patients. Patients with uncontrolled infections, other autoimmune diseases, pregnancy or lactation were excluded. Diagnoses were based on clinical symptoms, serum thyroxine and TRAb, thyroid ultrasound and orbital computed tomography. Ficoll-Paque density gradient centrifugation was used to isolate PBMCs from 9.5 to 10 ml of fresh peripheral blood. Total RNA was extracted with Trizol reagent, and quality was checked on an Agilent 2100 Bioanalyzer. Including cysteine and phenylalanine, the CDR3 has 15 amino acids. Only the CDR3 portion is preserved as DNA: 45 bases, with reading frame beginning at the first base. V is pared back by 2 bases and J by 5 bases, with 13 bases lying between the germline termini. CDR1 is given as SGHRS and CDR2 as YFSETQ, both from the germline V gene.

The sample comprised blood. Recombination joined TRBV5-1 with TRBJ1-4, with no D gene named confidently. The receptor was isolated from a woman aged 55-70 years with Graves' ophthalmopathy. The nucleotide sequence reads as follows: TGCGCCAGCAGCTTCTGGGGTAGCCAAAATGAAAAACTGTTTTTT. The encoded protein is CASSFWGSQNEKLFF.